This T cell receptor beta chain was observed in a study of blood T cell repertoires in COVID-19. Germline CDR1 and CDR2: LNHNV and YYDKDF (reference sequence). V lost 1 base and J lost 0, with 7 bases in between. This CDR3 comprises 14 residues. The assay was immunoSEQ multiplex PCR, and TCRdb's table has in-frame clones only and misses some. The sample lists some 350,000 clones, 89% seen once, with approximately 3% in the top ten. Patients at the Seattle site were enrolled during active infection and followed longitudinally. Input material: peripheral blood. The chain combines TRBV15 with TRBJ2-7; D possibly corresponds to TRBD1 (5 bases). This clonotype was obtained from a woman between 25 and 40 years old with COVID-19, enrolled during active disease. CDR3 in amino acids: CATSRGGYSYEQYF. The CDR3 DNA is TGTGCCACCAGCAGAGGGGGCTACTCCTACGAGCAGTACTTC.